This TCR beta chain appears in the sequencing data of a study of MAIT cells during Salmonella Paratyphi A infection (dated by TCRdb to about 2017). With regard to this clonotype: The antigen it recognizes is unknown. As the CDR3 is not closed by the conserved phenylalanine or tryptophan, this likely results from a read error. The DNA is left out, because the CDR3 cannot be placed on it with certainty; the CDR3 is given as TCRdb lists it.

Inclusive of both ends, the CDR3 amounts to 14 amino acids. General conclusions and limits of the study: Compared with healthy controls, diagnosed volunteers had more expansion or contraction among the top five MAIT clonotypes (about 0.5 versus 0.13), suggesting that infection reshaped the repertoire. The availability of volunteer samples limited the sample sizes, but these sizes were considered adequate to detect differences between groups. MAIT cell TRBV usage was oligoclonal with a preference for TRBV20 and TRBV6, and infection did not appear to change this usage.

The intended sense of this specimen's time point label: healthy control second sampling, 21 days after first. Using flow cytometry, MAIT cells, defined as Valpha7.2+ CD161+ T cells, were identified and sorted. The healthy adult controls were either laboratory volunteers or leukocyte cones obtained from the national blood and transplant service. For RNA extraction, between roughly 5,000 and 10,000 MAIT cells per sample were sorted directly into RNAqueous-Micro lysis buffer. To control for MAIT repertoire stability, healthy controls who were not challenged were sampled two times, roughly 20 days apart. Lymphoprep gradient centrifugation was used to isolate peripheral blood mononuclear cells from blood samples and leukocyte cones. A BD FACSAria Fusion or BD FACSAria III sorter was used for cell sorting. Library preparation was by 5' RACE. TCRbeta was amplified in two PCR rounds using Phusion High-Fidelity polymerase, and the primers carried sample-specific barcodes. TCRbeta libraries were made through template-switch cDNA synthesis using SMARTScribe reverse transcriptase and a TRBC-specific primer. After barcoding, samples were pooled and then prepared using the NEBNext Ultra DNA Library Prep Kit for Illumina. Libraries were sequenced on an Illumina MiSeq with the MiSeq reagent kit v2, 300 cycles. The authors' pipeline ran thus. Jemultiplexer demultiplexed the reads by barcode, and MiTCR with default parameters aligned the reads. VDJtools filtered out non-functional sequences; clonotypes were defined by amino acid sequence, with frequencies based on assigned sequence reads. In the clonal space homeostasis analysis, clonotypes were binned by frequency as over-represented (0.05-1), large, medium and small. The public sequencing data were trimmed at Q25 with fastp and processed into clonotypes with MiXCR by TCRdb, which kept only in-frame beta chains. CDR3 protein sequences are deduplicated, and each keeps its most common genes and DNA. These V and J calls are TCRdb output, not the study's own analysis. Recorded for this sample are 680 or so distinct CDR3 sequences; 41% of them occurred a single time. The top ten clonotypes cover approximately 53% of the sample.

Sequencing used MAIT cells from blood. The rearrangement joined TRBV12-3 or TRBV12-4 to TRBJ2-2; TRBD1 reflects the table's D call only, with no check against the DNA. This receptor was taken from an adult in good health. The CDR3 sequence is CASSPPLESGELFG.